What follows is one TCR beta chain and its context. PCR employed 60 Vbeta and 13 Jbeta primers. The protocol was immunoSEQ multiplex PCR, while the TCRdb copy is restricted to in-frame clones and leaves out a portion. Of approximately 110,000 clones detected, roughly 68% appear once; the ten largest clones hold approximately 3.9%. The data derive from a study of cytomegalovirus exposure and HLA in healthy donors. Germline CDR1 SGHKS, CDR2 YYEKEE (reference sequence). This CDR3 is 15 amino acids long. Deletions cut 0 bases from V and 3 bases from J, with 11 bases between. The sequencing input was PBMCs. The clonotype comes from a woman aged 45-60 years in good health and CMV-seropositive. The chain is built from TRBV5-5 and TRBJ2-3; D is perhaps TRBD1 (6 bases). The DNA for the CDR3 is TGTGCCAGCAGCTTGGGCCTACAGGGAACAGATACGCAGTATTTT. Protein: CASSLGLQGTDTQYF.